Below, 21 T cell receptor beta chains from the same sample are listed, as sequenced in a study of T cell responses to AZD1222 COVID-19 vaccine. Sequencing was performed with immunoSEQ multiplex PCR; in TCRdb, only in-frame clones are kept and a portion is missing. The sample records 55,000 to 60,000 clones, more than 80% being singletons. The sample consisted of peripheral blood, taken on day 0 of MenACWY control vaccination. The receptors originated from an adult in good health.

The rearrangement links TRBV7-2 to TRBJ2-7, with a weak D call TRBD2 (7 bases). The germline CDR1 and CDR2 sequences are SGHTA and FQGNSA. The CDR3 is 13 amino acids. V shed 5 bases and J shed 3 bases, with 11 bases lying between them. The CDR3 loop is CASSGGGFYEQYF. CDR3 coding DNA: TGTGCCAGCAGCGGGGGGGGCTTCTACGAGCAGTACTTC. The full variable domain, in which reference TRBV7-2 and TRBJ2-7 provide the parts outside the CDR3, is GAGVSQSPSNKVTEKGKDVELRCDPISGHTALYWYRQSLGQGLEFLIYFQGNSAPDKSGLPSDRFSAERTGGSVSTLTIQRTQQEDSAVYLCASSGGGFYEQYFGPGTRLTVT.

The genes are TRBV3-1 (or the pseudogene TRBV3-2) and TRBJ1-5; D possibly corresponds to TRBD1 (6 bases). Between the trimmed V and J ends, which lost 3 bases and 1 base, there was a span of 10 bases. The CDR3 length is 15 residues. Germline lookup yields CDR1 LGHDT and CDR2 YNNKEL (reference sequence). CDR3 DNA sequence: TGTGCCAGCAGCCAGGCGGGGGGCAGCAATCAGCCCCAGCATTTT. Translated, it gives CASSQAGGSNQPQHF.

The CDR3: CASSLIPGFQETQYF. CDR3 in DNA: TGCGCCAGCAGCTTAATACCGGGTTTCCAAGAGACCCAGTACTTC. The V and J genes are TRBV5-1 and TRBJ2-5; D is unclear. CDR1 and CDR2 from the germline V gene are SGHRS and YFSETQ. CDR3 size: 15 residues. V gave up 2 bases and J gave up 1 base, with 12 bases separating them.

The genes are TRBV11-3 and TRBJ2-1; TRBD1 matches at 8 bases. J was trimmed by 7 bases and V by 6 bases; bases with no gene match: 8. The CDR3 is 14 residues long. Germline V gene lookup returns CDR1 SGHNT and CDR2 YENEEA. CDR3 residues: CASSSGQGRNEQFF. The DNA for the CDR3 is TGTGCCAGCAGTTCCGGACAGGGACGTAATGAGCAGTTCTTC. The full variable domain, rest sourced from reference TRBV11-3 and TRBJ2-1, is EAGVVQSPRYKIIEKKQPVAFWCNPISGHNTLYWYLQNLGQGPELLIRYENEEAVDDSQLPKDRFSAERLKGVDSTLKIQPAELGDSAVYLCASSSGQGRNEQFFGPGTRLTVL.

V is TRBV28 and J is TRBJ2-2; 8 bases match TRBD2. Germline V CDR1 and CDR2: MDHEN, SYDVKM. V lost 5 bases and J lost 5; bases outside the gene matches: 10. The CDR3 is 16 amino acids. CDR3 DNA: TGTGCCAGCAGTGGGGGGACTAGTCTAGGGACCGGGGAGCTGTTTTTT. Protein: CASSGGTSLGTGELFF.

The CDR3: CASSLDRGTRREGVGEQYF. The CDR3 DNA is TGTGCCAGCAGCTTAGATCGGGGGACTAGGCGGGAGGGCGTAGGCGAGCAGTACTTC. This chain links TRBV11-2 with TRBJ2-7; 9 nucleotides match TRBD2. V lost 0 bases and J lost 6; bases outside the gene matches: 18. The V gene's germline CDR1 is SGHAT and CDR2 FQNNGV. The CDR3 consists of 19 residues.

The chain employs TRBV9 and TRBJ1-1; D remains ambiguous. This CDR3 has 14 residues. Trimming pared 2 bases from V and 3 bases from J, leaving 11 bases between. Per the germline V gene, CDR1 is SGDLS and CDR2 is YYNGEE. In DNA form, the CDR3 reads TGTGCCAGCAGCGTTAGTTACCGAGACACTGAAGCTTTCTTT. Its translation is CASSVSYRDTEAFF.

The chain joins TRBV2 to TRBJ1-2; D not resolved. Trimming pared 2 bases from V and 3 bases from J, leaving 7 bases between. The CDR3 totals 13 residues. Germline V gene data show CDR1 as SNHLY and CDR2 as FYNNEI. DNA for the CDR3: TGTGCCAGCAGTGAATTGGGGTACTATGGCTACACCTTC. It specifies CASSELGYYGYTF.

DNA of the CDR3: TGTGCCAGCAGCCAAGCAGGACAGTTGAATCAGCCCCAGCATTTT. Protein product: CASSQAGQLNQPQHF. The chain carries TRBV3-1 (or the pseudogene TRBV3-2) and TRBJ1-5, with D possibly matching TRBD1 (6 bases). CDR1 is LGHDT, CDR2 YNNKEL, per germline (reference sequence). The length of the CDR3 is 15 residues. V was cut by 1 base and J by 4 bases, with 11 bases left in between.

The J gene is TRBJ1-6, the V gene TRBV4-3; unclear D gene. Germline CDR1 and CDR2: LGHNA and YSLEER. This CDR3 contains 15 residues. V dropped 1 base and J dropped 9 bases, with 13 bases sitting between them. The CDR3 loop is CASSQGSGSTSPLHF. The CDR3, as DNA: TGCGCCAGCAGCCAAGGTTCTGGGAGTACTTCACCCCTCCACTTT.

This chain joins TRBV7-9 and TRBJ2-5; 8 nucleotides match TRBD1. The CDR3 has 15 amino acids. From germline, CDR1 is SEHNR and CDR2 FQNEAQ (reference sequence). The V gene end was trimmed by 5 bases and the J gene end by 4 bases; junction bases not matched to a gene: 9. The CDR3 protein is CASSGRTGMRETQYF. The CDR3 DNA reads as TGTGCCAGCAGCGGGCGGACAGGGATGAGAGAGACCCAGTACTTC.

In its sample, this clone was seen a few times. V is TRBV27 and J is TRBJ1-1; TRBD1 aligns across 8 bases. Germline V lookup: CDR1 MNHEY, CDR2 SMNVEV (reference sequence). The CDR3 has 17 residues. Losses at the gene ends were 6 bases for V and 1 base for J; bases not matched to a gene: 13. The CDR3 here is CASRKGQGFTANTEAFF. Written as DNA, the CDR3 is TGTGCCAGCAGAAAAGGACAGGGTTTTACGGCGAACACTGAAGCTTTCTTT.

J is TRBJ2-7 and V is TRBV5-1, with 10 bases lining up with TRBD2. V lost 3 bases, J lost 3 bases, and 0 bases stayed unmatched. Germline loops: CDR1 SGHRS, CDR2 YFSETQ. This CDR3 has 13 residues. The CDR3 bases are TGCGCCAGCAGCTCTAGCGGGAGCTACGAGCAGTACTTC. It encodes CASSSSGSYEQYF. The complete variable domain, with remaining parts taken from reference TRBV5-1 and TRBJ2-7, reads KAGVTQTPRYLIKTRGQQVTLSCSPISGHRSVSWYQQTPGQGLQFLFEYFSETQRNKGNFPGRFSGRQFSNSRSEMNVSTLELGDSALYLCASSSSGSYEQYFGPGTRLTVT.

The rearrangement joins TRBV6-2 or TRBV6-3 to TRBJ2-1; TRBD2 matches 10 bases. Germline V lookup: CDR1 MNHEY, CDR2 SVGEGT. This CDR3 comprises 18 residues. V dropped 2 bases and J dropped 8; count of bases not matched to a gene: 15. DNA for the CDR3: TGTGCCAGCAGTTACCGACGAGGTTCTAGCGGGAGTATCGATGAGCAGTTCTTC. The encoded protein is CASSYRRGSSGSIDEQFF.

The chain employs TRBV18 and TRBJ2-1; D is possibly TRBD2 (5 bases). The V and J ends lost 5 bases and 6 bases respectively, with 20 bases between them. The CDR3 has 16 residues. CDR1 is KGHSH and CDR2 is LQKENI in the germline V gene. For the CDR3, the DNA is TGTGCCAGCTCATCCTATCTGGGGTCCCGGGGCAATGAGCAGTTCTTC. Its translation is CASSSYLGSRGNEQFF.

The V and J genes are TRBV21-1 and TRBJ2-5; TRBD1 was called by the table and not checked on the DNA. TRBV21-1 is tagged as a pseudogene. The CDR3 is 15 amino acids. The CDR3 DNA follows: TGTGCCAGCAGCAAAGGGGACAGGGGAGGTGAGACCCAGTACTTC. It specifies CASSKGDRGGETQYF.

CDR3 region: CASSLGLAGEETQYF. The CDR3 nucleotides read TGCGCCAGCAGCCTGGGACTAGCGGGAGAAGAGACCCAGTACTTC. The V and J genes are TRBV5-1 and TRBJ2-5; 14 bases are a match to TRBD2. Germline V gene data show CDR1 as SGHRS and CDR2 as YFSETQ. The CDR3 is 15 residues long. V dropped 4 bases and J dropped 3; count of bases not matched to a gene: 2.

The chain combines TRBV5-1 with TRBJ2-3; TRBD2 aligns across 14 bases. This CDR3 has 18 amino acids. CDR1 and CDR2 (germline): SGHRS, YFSETQ. Trimming at V came to 4 bases and at J to 4 bases, leaving 11 bases not matched to a gene. CDR3 sequence reads: CASSAGTSGSRVADTQYF. DNA of the CDR3: TGCGCCAGCAGCGCGGGGACTAGCGGGAGTAGAGTGGCAGATACGCAGTATTTT.

The chain uses TRBV28 and TRBJ1-6; tentative D call: TRBD1 (6 bases). CDR1 MDHEN and CDR2 SYDVKM come from the germline V gene. The CDR3 sequence is 15 residues long. The germline V and J ends were trimmed by 2 bases and 7 bases, with 12 bases remaining between them. CDR3 nucleotide sequence: TGTGCCAGCAGTTTACGCACAGGGTGGAATTCACCCCTCCACTTT. Protein product: CASSLRTGWNSPLHF.

This chain connects TRBV7-9 to TRBJ2-5; 12 nucleotides align to TRBD2. Germline-derived CDR1 and CDR2 are SEHNR and FQNEAQ (reference sequence). The CDR3 extends over 14 amino acids. Trimming removed 5 bases from V and 2 bases from J; junction bases left unmatched: 0. The CDR3, as DNA: TGTGCCAGCAGCGGACTAGCGGGACAAGAGACCCAGTACTTC. This codes for CASSGLAGQETQYF.

This clone came up once. The chain employs TRBV5-1 and TRBJ2-1; 9 positions agree with TRBD2. Germline trimming cut 0 bases from V and 4 bases from J; bases unmatched to any gene: 8. The CDR3 loop spans 17 amino acids. Germline V gene sequence: CDR1 SGHRS, CDR2 YFSETQ. CDR3 DNA: TGCGCCAGCAGCTTGGCCCTGGGTAGCGGGAGTTACAATGAGCAGTTCTTC. Its translation: CASSLALGSGSYNEQFF.